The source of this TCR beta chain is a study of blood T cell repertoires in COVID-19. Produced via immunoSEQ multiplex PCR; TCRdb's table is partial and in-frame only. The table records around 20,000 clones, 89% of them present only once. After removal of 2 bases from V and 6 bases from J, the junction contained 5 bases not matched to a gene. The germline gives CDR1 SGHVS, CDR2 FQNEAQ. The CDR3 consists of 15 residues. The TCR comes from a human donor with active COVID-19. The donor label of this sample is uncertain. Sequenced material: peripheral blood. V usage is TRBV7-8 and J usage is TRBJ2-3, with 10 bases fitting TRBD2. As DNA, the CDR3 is TGTGCCAGCAGCTTATTTGTAGCGGGAGGCGATACGCAGTATTTT. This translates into CASSLFVAGGDTQYF.